This T cell receptor (beta chain) was recovered during a study of molecular identifiers for immune sequencing clone quantification. Regarding the study as a whole: Amid some 900,000 naive cells, spiked Jurkat TCR RNA from one cell was reportedly still detectable. Clones that had above 20 RNA copies took up over 99% of effector molecules but under 1% in naive cells.

V was shortened by 3 bases and J by 7 bases, with 6 bases between the two germline ends. The CDR3 has 11 amino acids. Germline V gives CDR1 LNHDA, CDR2 SQIVND (reference sequence). At least ten counts were recorded for this clonotype. The antigen remains unidentified. TCRdb reprocessed the PCR reads via MiXCR and lists one record per CDR3 protein. The table includes about 320,000 distinct CDR3 sequences, over 20% detected once. Sequenced material: naive CD8+ T cells from blood, with Jurkat cell RNA spiked in. Subset specified: FACS-sorted CD8+CD4-CCR7+CD45RA+ naive T cells. The chain has TRBV19 and TRBJ1-1; D is possibly TRBD1 (5 bases). This clonotype originated in a human donor in good health. Some libraries in this study had Jurkat cell RNA spiked in. The CDR3 DNA sequence: TGTGCCAGTAGTATGGGGGATGAAGCTTTCTTT. Protein: CASSMGDEAFF.